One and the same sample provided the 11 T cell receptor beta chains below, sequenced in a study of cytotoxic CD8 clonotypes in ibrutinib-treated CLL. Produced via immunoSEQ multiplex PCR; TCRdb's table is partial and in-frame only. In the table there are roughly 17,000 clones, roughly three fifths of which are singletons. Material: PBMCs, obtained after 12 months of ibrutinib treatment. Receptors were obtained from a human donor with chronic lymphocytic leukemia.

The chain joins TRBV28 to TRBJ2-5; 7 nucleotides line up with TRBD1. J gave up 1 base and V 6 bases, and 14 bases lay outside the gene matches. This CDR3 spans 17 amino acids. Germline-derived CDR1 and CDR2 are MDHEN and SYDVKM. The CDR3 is CASSDNRDSHSQETQYF. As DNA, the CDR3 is TGTGCCAGCAGCGACAACCGGGACAGTCACTCCCAAGAGACCCAGTACTTC.

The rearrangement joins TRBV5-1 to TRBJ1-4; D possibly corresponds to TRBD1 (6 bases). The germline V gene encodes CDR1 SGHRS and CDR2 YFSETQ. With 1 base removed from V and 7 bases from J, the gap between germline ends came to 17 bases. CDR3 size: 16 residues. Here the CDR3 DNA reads TGCGCCAGCAGCTTGTTTGTGGCGGGGGGCAGTGAAAAACTGTTTTTT. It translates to CASSLFVAGGSEKLFF.

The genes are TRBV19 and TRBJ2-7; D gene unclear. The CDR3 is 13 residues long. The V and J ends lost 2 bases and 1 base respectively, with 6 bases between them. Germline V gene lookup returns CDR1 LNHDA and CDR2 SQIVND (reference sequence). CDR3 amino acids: CASSIQFSYEQYF. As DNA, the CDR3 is TGTGCCAGTAGTATACAGTTTTCCTACGAGCAGTACTTC.

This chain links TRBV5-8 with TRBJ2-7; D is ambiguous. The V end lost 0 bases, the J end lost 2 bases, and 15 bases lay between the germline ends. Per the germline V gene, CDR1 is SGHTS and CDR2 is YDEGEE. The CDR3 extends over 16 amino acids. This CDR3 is CASSLGDINPTYEQYF. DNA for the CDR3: TGTGCCAGCAGCTTGGGGGATATCAACCCCACCTACGAGCAGTACTTC.

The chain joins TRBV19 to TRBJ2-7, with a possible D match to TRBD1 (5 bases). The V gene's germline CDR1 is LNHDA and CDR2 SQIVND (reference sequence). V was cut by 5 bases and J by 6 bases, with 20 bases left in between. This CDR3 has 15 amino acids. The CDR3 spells CASSLTRTPIVEQYF. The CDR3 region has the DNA TGTGCCAGTAGTCTCACCCGGACACCTATCGTCGAGCAGTACTTC.

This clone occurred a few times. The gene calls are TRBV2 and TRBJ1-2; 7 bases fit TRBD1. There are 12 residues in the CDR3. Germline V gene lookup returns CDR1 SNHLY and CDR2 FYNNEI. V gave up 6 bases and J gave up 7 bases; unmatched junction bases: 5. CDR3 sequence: CASSADRVGYTF. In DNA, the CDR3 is TGTGCCAGCAGCGCTGACAGGGTTGGCTACACCTTC.

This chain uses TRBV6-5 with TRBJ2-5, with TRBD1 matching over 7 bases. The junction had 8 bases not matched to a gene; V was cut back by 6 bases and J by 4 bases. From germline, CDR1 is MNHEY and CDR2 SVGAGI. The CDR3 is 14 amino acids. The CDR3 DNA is TGTGCCAGCAGATACGACAGGGCGCCAGAGACCCAGTACTTC. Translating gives CASRYDRAPETQYF.

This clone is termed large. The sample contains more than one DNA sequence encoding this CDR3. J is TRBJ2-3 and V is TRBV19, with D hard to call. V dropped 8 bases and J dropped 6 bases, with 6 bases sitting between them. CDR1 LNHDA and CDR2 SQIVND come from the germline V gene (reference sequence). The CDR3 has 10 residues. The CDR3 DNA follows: TGTGCCAGTCATGGCGATACGCAGTATTTT. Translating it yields CASHGDTQYF.

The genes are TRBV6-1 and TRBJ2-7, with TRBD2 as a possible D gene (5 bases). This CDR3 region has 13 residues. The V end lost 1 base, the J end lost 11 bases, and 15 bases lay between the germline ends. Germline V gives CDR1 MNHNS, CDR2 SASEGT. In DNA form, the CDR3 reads TGTGCCAGCAGTGAAGATCAGGTCGGTAGCGAGTACTTC. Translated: CASSEDQVGSEYF.

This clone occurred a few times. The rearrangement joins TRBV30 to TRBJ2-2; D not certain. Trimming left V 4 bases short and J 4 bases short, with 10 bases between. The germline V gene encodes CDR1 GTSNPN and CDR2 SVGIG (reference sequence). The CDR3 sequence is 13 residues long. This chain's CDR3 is CAWTRKPTGELFF. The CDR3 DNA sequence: TGTGCCTGGACCCGTAAACCCACCGGGGAGCTGTTTTTT.

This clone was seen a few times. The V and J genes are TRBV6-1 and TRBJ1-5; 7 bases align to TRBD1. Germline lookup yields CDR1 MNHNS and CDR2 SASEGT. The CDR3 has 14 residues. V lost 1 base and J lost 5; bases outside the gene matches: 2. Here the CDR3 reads CASSEVRGDQPQHF. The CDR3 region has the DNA TGTGCCAGCAGTGAAGTCAGGGGGGATCAGCCCCAGCATTTT.